The 30 T cell receptor beta chains presented below share a single source sample, sequenced in a study of identifying expanded T cells in peripheral blood. Clones were sequenced by immunoSEQ multiplex PCR, and TCRdb holds only the in-frame ones, with some missing. The table shows some 90,000 clones, with more than 70% occurring only once. Sample: blood. These receptors were obtained from a person between 18 and 75 years old in good health.

This chain links TRBV29-1 with TRBJ2-7, with TRBD1 as a possible D gene (6 bases). CDR3 size: 15 residues. Germline V gene lookup returns CDR1 SQVTM and CDR2 ANQGSEA. V lost 5 bases, J lost 4 bases, and 21 bases lay in between. CDR3 coding DNA: TGCAGCGTTAAGGGATACAACAGGGATCGTTACGAGCAGTACTTC. Translating gives CSVKGYNRDRYEQYF.

The chain couples TRBV7-2 to TRBJ1-5, with a possible D match to TRBD1 (5 bases). Germline CDR1 SGHTA, CDR2 FQGNSA. The CDR3 covers 13 residues. V lost 3 bases and J 7 bases, leaving 10 bases between the germline ends. This CDR3 reads CASSFGRDQPQHF. Written as DNA, the CDR3 is TGTGCCAGCAGCTTCGGACGGGACCAGCCCCAGCATTTT.

The V gene is TRBV6-1, the J gene TRBJ1-1, with D uncertain. The V end lost 3 bases, the J end lost 2 bases, and 7 bases lay between the germline ends. The germline V gene has CDR1 MNHNS and CDR2 SASEGT. This CDR3 comprises 13 residues. As DNA, the CDR3 is TGTGCCAGCAGTGAGCAGGCAAACACTGAAGCTTTCTTT. It specifies CASSEQANTEAFF.

The chain is built from TRBV5-1 and TRBJ1-1, with D hard to call. V dropped 0 bases and J dropped 6 bases, with 9 bases sitting between them. This CDR3 contains 13 residues. Per germline, CDR1 SGHRS and CDR2 YFSETQ. CDR3 nucleotide sequence: TGCGCCAGCAGCTTGGGAGTTCGCGCTGAAGCTTTCTTT. Protein: CASSLGVRAEAFF.

This clone has a handful of counts. V is TRBV9 and J is TRBJ1-5; no clear D gene. Germline loops: CDR1 SGDLS, CDR2 YYNGEE. The CDR3 consists of 13 residues. Trimming removed 0 bases at V and 6 bases at J, with 7 bases between. In DNA, the CDR3 is TGTGCCAGCAGCGTAGGGGGAAGTCAGCCCCAGCATTTT. As protein: CASSVGGSQPQHF.

V and J are TRBV4-2 and TRBJ2-3; a possible D gene is TRBD2 (5 bases). The CDR3 contains 13 residues. Per germline, CDR1 LGHNA and CDR2 YNFKEQ. Between the trimmed V and J ends, which lost 0 bases and 10 bases, there was a span of 11 bases. The CDR3 DNA reads TGTGCCAGCAGCCAAGATCTAAGCGGAGCGCAGTATTTT. It specifies CASSQDLSGAQYF.

This clone was picked up one time. The V and J genes are TRBV15 and TRBJ1-4; the D is unclear. V shed 6 bases and J shed 5 bases, with 4 bases lying between them. Germline V gene sequence: CDR1 LNHNV, CDR2 YYDKDF (reference sequence). The CDR3 is made up of 11 amino acids. The CDR3, as DNA: TGTGCCACCAGTTCAAATGAAAAACTGTTTTTT. Translating gives CATSSNEKLFF.

The rearrangement uses TRBV7-2 and TRBJ2-7, with D possibly being TRBD1 (6 bases). This CDR3 comprises 15 residues. The germline V and J ends were trimmed by 3 bases and 7 bases, with 19 bases remaining between them. The germline V gene has CDR1 SGHTA and CDR2 FQGNSA. The CDR3 sequence: CASSFKGQTGIEQYF. The CDR3 DNA sequence: TGTGCCAGCAGCTTTAAAGGACAGACCGGTATTGAGCAGTACTTC.

The chain employs TRBV5-4 and TRBJ1-2; D may be TRBD1 (6 bases). This CDR3 has 13 residues. V shed 0 bases and J shed 8 bases, with 11 bases lying between them. CDR1 is SGHNT and CDR2 is YYREEE in the germline V gene (reference sequence). The CDR3 bases are TGTGCCAGCAGCTTGGCAGGGGTAGGGGGCTACACCTTC. This gives the protein CASSLAGVGGYTF. The full variable domain, with the rest looked up from reference TRBV5-4 and TRBJ1-2, is ETGVTQSPTHLIKTRGQQVTLRCSSQSGHNTVSWYQQALGQGPQFIFQYYREEENGRGNFPPRFSGLQFPNYSSELNVNALELDDSALYLCASSLAGVGGYTFGSGTRLTVV.

The chain carries TRBV27 and TRBJ1-1; D is perhaps TRBD1 (6 bases). In germline, CDR1 is MNHEY, CDR2 SMNVEV (reference sequence). Trimming cost V 5 bases and J 7 bases, with 8 bases left between them. This CDR3 has 11 residues. CDR3 protein: CASSKGGEAFF. The CDR3 nucleotides read TGTGCCAGCAGTAAGGGGGGTGAAGCTTTCTTT.

The table lists this clone with a few counts. V and J are TRBV13 and TRBJ1-6; 8 bases fit TRBD1. The J segment lost 7 bases and the V segment lost 8 bases, leaving 4 bases of the junction unmatched. Germline CDR1 PRHDT, CDR2 FYEKMQ (reference sequence). This CDR3 has 13 amino acids. This CDR3 reads CASRDRMNSPLHF. The CDR3 DNA reads as TGTGCCAGCCGGGACAGGATGAATTCACCCCTCCACTTT. Together with reference TRBV13 and TRBJ1-6, the CDR3 gives the full variable domain: AAGVIQSPRHLIKEKRETATLKCYPIPRHDTVYWYQQGPGQDPQFLISFYEKMQSDKGSIPDRFSAQQFSDYHSELNMSSLELGDSALYFCASRDRMNSPLHFGNGTRLTVT.

The V and J genes are TRBV7-6 and TRBJ2-5; TRBD2 matches at 7 bases. Germline trimming cut 1 base from V and 5 bases from J; bases unmatched to any gene: 4. The CDR3 covers 14 residues. Germline lookup yields CDR1 SGHVS and CDR2 FNYEAQ. The CDR3 coding sequence is TGTGCCAGCAGCTTAGGTCCCGGGGGGGAGACCCAGTACTTC. It codes for CASSLGPGGETQYF.

This chain joins TRBV11-2 and TRBJ2-5; D gene ambiguous. CDR3 length: 13 amino acids. Germline V lookup: CDR1 SGHAT, CDR2 FQNNGV. Trimming pared 0 bases from V and 5 bases from J, leaving 7 bases between. The CDR3 bases are TGTGCCAGCAGCTTAGATCAGGTGGAGACCCAGTACTTC. Protein: CASSLDQVETQYF.

The chain has TRBV5-1 and TRBJ1-1, with D uncertain. V was cut by 0 bases and J by 9 bases, with 9 bases left in between. CDR3 length: 12 residues. The germline V gene encodes CDR1 SGHRS and CDR2 YFSETQ. CDR3 in DNA: TGCGCCAGCAGCTTGGGGGGAGTAAAAGCTTTCTTT. Translating it yields CASSLGGVKAFF. Supplemented by reference TRBV5-1 and TRBJ1-1, the full variable domain reads KAGVTQTPRYLIKTRGQQVTLSCSPISGHRSVSWYQQTPGQGLQFLFEYFSETQRNKGNFPGRFSGRQFSNSRSEMNVSTLELGDSALYLCASSLGGVKAFFGQGTRLTVV.

The chain links TRBV6-6 to TRBJ2-5; TRBD2 matches 8 bases. The CDR3 is 13 residues long. Germline V CDR1 and CDR2: MNHNY, SVGAGI (reference sequence). Trimming cost V 5 bases and J 5 bases; bases outside gene matches: 4. The CDR3 protein is CASSPRGAETQYF. The DNA of the CDR3 is TGTGCCAGCAGTCCGCGGGGGGCGGAGACCCAGTACTTC.

The chain couples TRBV7-8 to TRBJ2-1; 9 positions agree with TRBD2. CDR3 length: 14 residues. Germline CDR1 SGHVS, CDR2 FQNEAQ. V dropped 7 bases and J dropped 8; count of bases not matched to a gene: 9. This chain's CDR3 is CASNRVAGVDEQFF. The DNA for the CDR3 is TGTGCCAGCAATCGGGTAGCGGGGGTAGATGAGCAGTTCTTC. The complete variable domain, with remaining parts taken from reference TRBV7-8 and TRBJ2-1, reads GAGVSQSPRYKVAKRGQDVALRCDPISGHVSLFWYQQALGQGPEFLTYFQNEAQLDKSGLPSDRFFAERPEGSVSTLKIQRTQQEDSAVYLCASNRVAGVDEQFFGPGTRLTVL.

The chain uses TRBV7-2 and TRBJ1-5; D perhaps matches TRBD1 (6 bases). The germline CDR1 and CDR2 sequences are SGHTA and FQGNSA. V gave up 3 bases and J gave up 5 bases, with 8 bases separating them. The CDR3 covers 13 residues. The CDR3 DNA reads as TGTGCCAGCAGCTTGGACAGCGATCAGCCCCAGCATTTT. Translating it yields CASSLDSDQPQHF.

This clone was counted only a few times. The V call is TRBV7-2, the J call TRBJ1-6, with a tentative D call TRBD1 (6 bases). The CDR3 loop spans 12 amino acids. Trimming removed 7 bases from V and 10 bases from J, with 11 bases in between. CDR1 and CDR2 from the germline V gene are SGHTA and FQGNSA. As DNA, the CDR3 is TGTGCCAGCACCGATGGGGGCTCACCCCTCCACTTT. As protein: CASTDGGSPLHF.

The gene calls are TRBV4-2 and TRBJ2-5, with 9 nucleotides matching TRBD2. V lost 0 bases to trimming and J lost 2 bases; unmatched junction nucleotides: 7. Germline V gene lookup returns CDR1 LGHNA and CDR2 YNFKEQ. The CDR3 loop spans 17 amino acids. CDR3 protein: CASSQDSGAGGQETQYF. Written as DNA, the CDR3 is TGTGCCAGCAGCCAAGATTCGGGAGCGGGGGGTCAAGAGACCCAGTACTTC.

The CDR3 DNA sequence: TGTGCCAGCTCACCGAGAGAATCCACTGAAGCTTTCTTT. It codes for CASSPRESTEAFF. The V gene is TRBV18, the J gene TRBJ1-1; D not certain. The germline CDR1 and CDR2 sequences are KGHSH and LQKENI. V lost 3 bases to trimming and J lost 4 bases, with 9 bases between them. The CDR3 consists of 13 residues.

This clone was seen just once. The chain combines TRBV29-1 with TRBJ1-1, with a possible D match to TRBD1 (5 bases). The length of the CDR3 is 16 residues. The V end lost 0 bases, the J end lost 0 bases, and 14 bases lay between the germline ends. Germline V lookup: CDR1 SQVTM, CDR2 ANQGSEA. In nucleotides, the CDR3 is TGCAGCGTTGAAGATCGGCAGGGTTTGATGAACACTGAAGCTTTCTTT. Translation gives CSVEDRQGLMNTEAFF.

This clone was recorded a few times. The chain links TRBV2 to TRBJ1-6; D remains unclear. The CDR3 sequence is 13 residues long. Germline V gene lookup returns CDR1 SNHLY and CDR2 FYNNEI. V was shortened by 7 bases and J by 10 bases, with 14 bases between the two germline ends. CDR3 sequence: CASKWLDMSPLHF. The CDR3 DNA is TGTGCCAGCAAGTGGCTTGATATGTCACCCCTCCACTTT.

The rearrangement links TRBV4-3 to TRBJ1-5; D remains unclear. This CDR3 spans 15 amino acids. V dropped 0 bases and J dropped 4 bases, with 10 bases sitting between them. Looked up from germline, CDR1 is LGHNA and CDR2 is YSLEER. The chain's CDR3 is CASSQDSGPNQPQHF. The CDR3 DNA sequence: TGCGCCAGCAGCCAAGATAGCGGTCCAAATCAGCCCCAGCATTTT.

The chain combines TRBV7-2 with TRBJ1-5; D perhaps matches TRBD1 (5 bases). The CDR3 extends over 15 amino acids. Trimming cost V 5 bases and J 4 bases, with 15 bases left between them. Germline CDR1 is SGHTA and CDR2 is FQGNSA. The CDR3 spells CASSVHMGLNQPQHF. In DNA form, the CDR3 reads TGTGCCAGCAGCGTACACATGGGGCTTAATCAGCCCCAGCATTTT.

The rearrangement joins TRBV6-5 to TRBJ2-5, with D uncertain. V was trimmed by 7 bases and J by 1 base, leaving 13 bases between them. There are 14 residues in the CDR3. Germline values: CDR1 MNHEY, CDR2 SVGAGI. The CDR3 nucleotides read TGTGCCAGCACCCAGAGGCGTACCCAAGAGACCCAGTACTTC. The encoded protein is CASTQRRTQETQYF.

V and J are TRBV5-1 and TRBJ2-4; D may correspond to TRBD1 or TRBD2 (6 bases each). The CDR3 length is 14 residues. V shed 5 bases and J shed 3 bases, with 12 bases lying between them. Germline V gene lookup returns CDR1 SGHRS and CDR2 YFSETQ. The CDR3 sequence is CASSSGASKNIQYF. The CDR3 DNA follows: TGCGCCAGCAGTTCGGGGGCTAGCAAAAACATTCAGTACTTC.

CDR3 amino acids: CASSQVANENTEAFF. The CDR3 DNA follows: TGCGCCAGCAGCCAAGTCGCTAACGAGAACACTGAAGCTTTCTTT. The chain has TRBV4-3 and TRBJ1-1, with D unclear. With 1 base removed from V and 1 base from J, the gap between germline ends came to 10 bases. CDR1 and CDR2 from the germline V gene are LGHNA and YSLEER. The CDR3 is 15 residues long.

The V call is TRBV6-6, the J call TRBJ2-7, with unresolved D. The V end lost 2 bases, the J end lost 3 bases, and 8 bases lay between the germline ends. CDR1 and CDR2 from the germline V gene are MNHNY and SVGAGI (reference sequence). The length of the CDR3 is 13 residues. The DNA of the CDR3 is TGTGCCAGCAGTTACGGCTGGGGCTACGAGCAGTACTTC. It codes for CASSYGWGYEQYF.

The rearrangement joins TRBV27 to TRBJ1-2; the match to TRBD1 covers 7 bases. Trimming at V came to 3 bases and at J to 0 bases, leaving 7 bases not matched to a gene. Germline loops: CDR1 MNHEY, CDR2 SMNVEV (reference sequence). The CDR3 sequence is 16 residues long. The CDR3 here is CASSFHGTASNYGYTF. As DNA, the CDR3 is TGTGCCAGCAGTTTCCACGGGACAGCTTCTAACTATGGCTACACCTTC.

The chain has TRBV5-1 and TRBJ2-5; TRBD1 aligns across 8 bases. J lost 2 bases, V lost 0 bases, and 3 bases had no gene match. The CDR3 contains 15 residues. CDR1 is SGHRS, CDR2 YFSETQ, per germline. The CDR3 DNA follows: TGCGCCAGCAGCTTGGGGGGGACAGGACAAGAGACCCAGTACTTC. This encodes CASSLGGTGQETQYF.